This T cell receptor beta chain was recorded in a study of blood T cell repertoires in COVID-19. Overall study: Sites in the United States, Italy and Spain provided acute and convalescent COVID-19 samples. In each case, the material was cDNA or gDNA derived from T cells, B-cell-depleted T cells, or PBMCs.

In the original workflow: Reference gene primer amplification yielded estimated nucleated cell counts. Profiling relied on immunoSEQ multiplex PCR, and the TCRdb table lists in-frame clones only, not all of them. V and J calls and clone size come straight from that table; D and trimming were deduced from the DNA. The sample carries 76,000 or so clones, around nine tenths recorded once. This clone was observed once. V lost 6 bases and J lost 13, with 23 bases in between. The CDR3 has 14 residues. CDR1 and CDR2 from the germline V gene are SEHNR and FQNEAQ (reference sequence). The clonotype originates from a human donor in a cohort sampled during active COVID-19. This chain joins TRBV7-9 and TRBJ2-3; tentatively, D is TRBD1 (6 bases). Sample: peripheral blood. CDR3 bases: TGTGCCAGCAGGGTCTTCGAGGGGGACCTTAAGAAGTATTTT. Translating it yields CASRVFEGDLKKYF.